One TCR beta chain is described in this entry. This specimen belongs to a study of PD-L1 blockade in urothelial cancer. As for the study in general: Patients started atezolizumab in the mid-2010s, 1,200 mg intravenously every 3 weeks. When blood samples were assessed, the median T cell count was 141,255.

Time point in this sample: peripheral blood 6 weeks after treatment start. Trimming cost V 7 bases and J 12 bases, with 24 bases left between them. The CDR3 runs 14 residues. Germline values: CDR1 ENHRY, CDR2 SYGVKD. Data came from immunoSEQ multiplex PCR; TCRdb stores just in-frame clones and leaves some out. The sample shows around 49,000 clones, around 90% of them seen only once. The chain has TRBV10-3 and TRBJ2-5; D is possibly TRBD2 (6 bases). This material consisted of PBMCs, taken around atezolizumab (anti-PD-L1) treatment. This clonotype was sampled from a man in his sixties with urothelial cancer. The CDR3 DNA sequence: TGTGCCATCAAAAGAAACCAGGAGGGCTCTTATAAGTACTTC. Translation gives CAIKRNQEGSYKYF.